This T cell receptor (beta chain) stems from a study of Ad26.COV2.S vaccination and SARS-CoV-2 variants. Study as a whole: Intramuscular Ad26.COV2.S at 5x10^10 or 1x10^11 viral particles. Study-level results: Considerable breadth of spike-specific CD8+ and CD4+ T cell responses has reportedly been documented following vaccination.

TCRdb's copy holds only in-frame clones and misses some; the assay was immunoSEQ multiplex PCR. Altogether roughly 680,000 clones are present, around 90% being singletons, with the ten largest covering roughly 1.5%. On this clone itself: What it binds is unknown.

Trimming cost V 3 bases and J 1 base, with 5 bases left between them. The CDR3 is made up of 14 amino acids. Germline V gene sequence: CDR1 KGHDR, CDR2 SFDVKD. Treatment meaning: roughly 19 received Ad26.COV2.S at low or high dose, single or two shots; 5 received placebo; per-sample allocation not given. Following the first vaccine or placebo injection, samples were taken on day 63. V gene TRBV24-1 combines with J gene TRBJ2-2; no clear D. The input for sequencing was peripheral blood, taken in a trial of Ad26.COV2.S vaccine versus placebo. This receptor was identified in a person aged 18-65 years who received the Ad26.COV2.S COVID-19 vaccine or a placebo. CDR3 region: CATSDNRNTGELFF. As DNA, the CDR3 is TGTGCCACCAGTGATAACAGGAACACCGGGGAGCTGTTTTTT.